Each of the 13 T cell receptor beta chains below was sequenced from the same sample in a study of blood T cells in healthy people across ages. The use of a sample-barcoded 5' primer and a J-beta primer mix characterized a second PCR of roughly 6 to 11 cycles. Each CDR3 protein gets one entry after TCRdb re-called the 5' RACE reads with MiXCR. This sample has fewer than 800,000 distinct CDR3 sequences; 20% to 25% occur once, and the top ten carry just under 9.5%. The sample also formed part of further work on T cells of mothers and their children.

The sample comprised blood. Every receptor here comes from a boy between 10 and 17 years old in good health.

This clonotype was observed a few times. The chain carries TRBV7-2 and TRBJ2-3, with D possibly called TRBD1 or TRBD2 (5 bases each). CDR3 length: 17 amino acids. V was trimmed by 3 bases and J by 3 bases, leaving 19 bases between them. Germline CDR1 SGHTA, CDR2 FQGNSA. This CDR3 reads CASSFDLGALLTDTQYF. For the CDR3, the DNA is TGTGCCAGCAGCTTTGATCTCGGGGCGCTTTTGACAGATACGCAGTATTTT.

This clonotype appeared a few times. The chain has TRBV7-9 and TRBJ2-1, with 7 nucleotides matching TRBD2. The CDR3 is 17 amino acids. After removal of 1 base from V and 5 bases from J, the junction contained 11 bases not matched to a gene. Germline V CDR1 and CDR2: SEHNR, FQNEAQ (reference sequence). The DNA for the CDR3 is TGTGCCAGCAGCTTAGGCCCTCTAGCGGACCAACACAATGAGCAGTTCTTC. Its protein is CASSLGPLADQHNEQFF.

This chain connects TRBV4-3 to TRBJ1-1; unclear D gene. V dropped 1 base and J dropped 1 base, with 22 bases sitting between them. Germline V CDR1 and CDR2: LGHNA, YSLEER. The CDR3 spans 19 residues. The CDR3 spells CASSQVSDLGGFGNTEAFF. The CDR3 region has the DNA TGCGCCAGCAGCCAAGTCTCTGATTTGGGTGGTTTCGGGAACACTGAAGCTTTCTTT.

The V call is TRBV7-3, the J call TRBJ2-7; D remains ambiguous. V lost 2 bases to trimming and J lost 6 bases, with 11 bases between them. The CDR3 has 13 amino acids. Looked up from germline, CDR1 is SGHTA and CDR2 is FQGTGA. CDR3 nucleotides: TGTGCCAGCAGCTTAGAACCTTGGGGCGAGCAGTACTTC. Its translation: CASSLEPWGEQYF.

The J gene is TRBJ2-7, the V gene TRBV20-1; tentative D call: TRBD2 (6 bases). The CDR3 length is 12 residues. Deletions cut 4 bases from V and 1 base from J, with 8 bases between. CDR1 is DFQATT, CDR2 SNEGSKA, per germline (reference sequence). The CDR3 nucleotides are TGCAGTGCTAAGGGGAGGTCCTACGAGCAGTACTTC. Protein sequence: CSAKGRSYEQYF.

In this sample, this clonotype turned up a few times. The V gene is TRBV7-3, the J gene TRBJ2-2; 8 bases line up with TRBD1. J was trimmed by 5 bases and V by 5 bases; bases with no gene match: 7. Germline-derived CDR1 and CDR2 are SGHTA and FQGTGA. The CDR3 runs 15 residues. CDR3 nucleotide sequence: TGTGCCAGCAGCGACAGGGGCGGACGGACCGGGGAGCTGTTTTTT. It is translated as CASSDRGGRTGELFF.

The chain employs TRBV4-1 and TRBJ1-4; tentatively, D is TRBD1 (5 bases). Germline-derived CDR1 and CDR2 are MGHRA and YSYEKL. The CDR3 is 15 residues long. Trimming stripped 4 bases from V and 0 bases from J, with 9 bases between. The CDR3, as DNA: TGCGCCAGCAGCCGTGACAGTCCAACTAATGAAAAACTGTTTTTT. Encoded protein: CASSRDSPTNEKLFF.

J is TRBJ2-7 and V is TRBV11-2; TRBD1 matches 7 bases. Germline CDR1 reads SGHAT; CDR2 reads FQNNGV. Losses at the gene ends were 5 bases for V and 5 bases for J; bases not matched to a gene: 6. This CDR3 is built from 13 residues. CDR3 region: CASSPTGVHEQYF. The CDR3 region has the DNA TGTGCCAGCAGCCCAACAGGGGTCCACGAGCAGTACTTC.

This chain connects TRBV28 to TRBJ2-2; 9 bases fit TRBD2. The CDR3 sequence is 16 residues long. From germline, CDR1 is MDHEN and CDR2 SYDVKM. The junction had 10 bases not matched to a gene; V was cut back by 6 bases and J by 5 bases. CDR3 sequence reads: CASRGSGSWDTGELFF. In DNA, the CDR3 is TGTGCCAGCAGAGGTAGCGGGAGTTGGGATACCGGGGAGCTGTTTTTT.

The rearrangement uses TRBV29-1 and TRBJ2-5, with TRBD1 matching over 7 bases. The better agreement between TRBJ2-7 and the DNA end casts doubt on the J call. Germline loops: CDR1 SQVTM, CDR2 ANQGSEA. There are 14 residues in the CDR3. CDR3: CSVLVYRGVYEQYF. The CDR3 DNA sequence: TGCAGCGTCCTTGTCTACAGGGGTGTGTACGAGCAGTACTTC.

This clonotype has more than one count but fewer than ten. The genes are TRBV6-1 and TRBJ1-5; D ambiguous. The CDR3 runs 15 residues. V lost 4 bases and J lost 1, with 11 bases in between. Germline assignment: CDR1 MNHNS and CDR2 SASEGT. In nucleotides, the CDR3 is TGTGCCAGCAGTGTATCGCAAGTGAGCAATCAGCCCCAGCATTTT. Residues: CASSVSQVSNQPQHF.

This chain joins TRBV5-1 and TRBJ2-5; D is possibly TRBD1 (6 bases). The CDR3 spans 15 residues. Germline CDR1 and CDR2: SGHRS and YFSETQ. Trimming removed 5 bases at V and 5 bases at J, with 19 bases between. The CDR3 DNA reads TGCGCCAGCAGGGCCGGGACAACCACCACGGAGACCCAGTACTTC. This codes for CASRAGTTTTETQYF.

This clonotype came up a few times. The rearrangement links TRBV7-8 to TRBJ2-1; 10 nucleotides match TRBD2. The CDR3 has 18 amino acids. The V gene's germline CDR1 is SGHVS and CDR2 FQNEAQ. The V gene end was trimmed by 2 bases and the J gene end by 4 bases; junction bases not matched to a gene: 11. The CDR3 here is CASSLSAGGPGKYNEQFF. Here the CDR3 DNA reads TGTGCCAGCAGCTTATCAGCGGGGGGGCCTGGGAAGTACAATGAGCAGTTCTTC.